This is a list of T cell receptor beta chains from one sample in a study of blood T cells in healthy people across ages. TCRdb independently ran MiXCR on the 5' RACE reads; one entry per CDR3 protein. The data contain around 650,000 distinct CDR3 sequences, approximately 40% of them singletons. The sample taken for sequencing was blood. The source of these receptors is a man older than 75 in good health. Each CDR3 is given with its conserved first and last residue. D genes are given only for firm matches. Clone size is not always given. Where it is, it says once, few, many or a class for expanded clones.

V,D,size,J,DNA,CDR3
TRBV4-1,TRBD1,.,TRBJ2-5,TGCGCTAGCAGCCGAGTAGAGACAGGGGGTTGGGAGACCCAGTACTTC,CASSRVETGGWETQYF
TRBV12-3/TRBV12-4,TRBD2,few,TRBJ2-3,TGTGCCAGCAGTTTTATCGCGGGGGAGGGTTATACGCAGTATTTT,CASSFIAGEGYTQYF
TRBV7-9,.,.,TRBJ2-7,TGTGCCAGCAGCCCCCCCCCGTTAAGAGGGACCGGGGAGTCCCAGTACTTC,CASSPPPLRGTGESQYF
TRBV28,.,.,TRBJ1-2,TGTGCCAGCACCGCAGGTTCTAACTATGGCTACACCTTC,CASTAGSNYGYTF
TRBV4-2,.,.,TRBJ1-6,TGTGCCAACAGCAGGGAGGGATTGAATTCACCCCTCCACTTT,CANSREGLNSPLHF
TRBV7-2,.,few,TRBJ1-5,TGTGCCAGCAGCTTAGATGGGATTCAGCCCCAGCATTTT,CASSLDGIQPQHF
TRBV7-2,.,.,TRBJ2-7,TGTGCCAGCAGCGCCTCACTGTCTTATGGCTACGAGCAGTACTTC,CASSASLSYGYEQYF
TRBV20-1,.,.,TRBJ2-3,TGCAGTGCTAGTCCGTGGACAGATACGCAGTATTTT,CSASPWTDTQYF
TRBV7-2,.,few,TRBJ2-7,TGTGCCAGCAGCTTAGCGGGTAGCGGCATTCCCTACGAGCAGTACTTC,CASSLAGSGIPYEQYF
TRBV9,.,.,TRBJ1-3,TGTGCCAGCAGCGTAGAGAGTTCTGGAAACACCATATATTTT,CASSVESSGNTIYF
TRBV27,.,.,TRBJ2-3,TGTGCCAGCAGGGTCCCTAGCACAGATACGCAGTATTTT,CASRVPSTDTQYF
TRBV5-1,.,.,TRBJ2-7,TGCGCCAGCAGCGGGATACAGGGAGGGAATGAGCAGTACTTC,CASSGIQGGNEQYF
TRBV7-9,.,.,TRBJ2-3,TGTGCCAGCAGTCACAGCACAACTAGCACAGATACGCAGTATTTT,CASSHSTTSTDTQYF
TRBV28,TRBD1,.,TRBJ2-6,TGTGCCAGCAGTCCTCGTGGCAGGGGGCGCCCGTCTGGGGCCAACGTCCTGACTTTC,CASSPRGRGRPSGANVLTF
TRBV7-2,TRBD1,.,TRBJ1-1,TGTGCCAGCAGCTTAGAAAGACAGGGGACGAACACTGAAGCTTTCTTT,CASSLERQGTNTEAFF
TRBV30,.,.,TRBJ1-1,TGTGCCTGGATCCTAATGAATACTGAAGCTTTCTTT,CAWILMNTEAFF
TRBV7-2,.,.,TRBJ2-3,TGTGCCAGCAGCTTAAGGGCCTCCGGAGGGGGAGATACGCAGTATTTT,CASSLRASGGGDTQYF
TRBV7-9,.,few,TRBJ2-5,TGTGCCAGCAGCTCCTTTTTTTCCAGACTGGAGGTGGAGACCCAGTACTTC,CASSSFFSRLEVETQYF
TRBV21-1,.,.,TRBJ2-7,TGTGCCAGCAGCGGCAGGAAGCTAACCTACGAGCAGTACTTC,CASSGRKLTYEQYF
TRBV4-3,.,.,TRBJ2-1,TGCGCCAGCAGCCAAGAAAGGGCTAGCCGCAATGAGCAGTTCTTC,CASSQERASRNEQFF
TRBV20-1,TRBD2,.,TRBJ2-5,TGCAGTGCCAGTCGAGCGGGGTTCCAAGAGACCCAGTACTTC,CSASRAGFQETQYF
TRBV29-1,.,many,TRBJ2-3,TGCAGCACTGAGGGACACTCTAGCACAGATACGCAGTATTTT,CSTEGHSSTDTQYF
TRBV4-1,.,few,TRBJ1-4,TGCGCCAGCAGCCAAGATAGGGAGGCTCTGGGCAGGAGAGGTGAAAAACTGTTTTTT,CASSQDREALGRRGEKLFF
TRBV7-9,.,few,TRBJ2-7,TGTGCCAGCAGCTTAGGTGTCGGGGGGCAAGGGTACGAGCAGTACTTC,CASSLGVGGQGYEQYF
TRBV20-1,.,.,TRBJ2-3,TGCAGTGCTAGTGTGGGAGCCGGAAGCACAGATACGCAGTATTTT,CSASVGAGSTDTQYF
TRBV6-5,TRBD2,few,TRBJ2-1,TGTGCCAGCAGCCGACTAGCGGTTAACTCCTACAATGAGCAGTTCTTC,CASSRLAVNSYNEQFF
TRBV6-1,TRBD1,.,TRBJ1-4,TGTGCCAGCAACCCGGACAGGGGGCCTGAAAAACTGTTTTTT,CASNPDRGPEKLFF
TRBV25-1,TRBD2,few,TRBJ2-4,TGTGCCAGCAGTGACGGACTAGCGTCCCCCAAAAACATTCAGTACTTC,CASSDGLASPKNIQYF
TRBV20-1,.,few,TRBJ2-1,TGCAGTGGGAGAGAATACAATGAGCAGTTCTTC,CSGREYNEQFF
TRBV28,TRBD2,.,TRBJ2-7,TGTGCCAGCATCCCGGGGACTAGCGGCTCATACGAGCAGTACTTC,CASIPGTSGSYEQYF
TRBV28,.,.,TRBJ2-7,TGTGCCAGCAGCCCTACAATTACCTACGAGCAGTACTTC,CASSPTITYEQYF
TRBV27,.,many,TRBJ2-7,TGTGCCAGCAGTGTCGACCGATCTGGCGAGCAGTACTTC,CASSVDRSGEQYF
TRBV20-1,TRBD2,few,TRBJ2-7,TGCAGTGCTACCCGGGTAGCGGGGCCCTACGAGCAGTACTTC,CSATRVAGPYEQYF
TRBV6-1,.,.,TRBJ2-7,TGTGCCAGCAGTGAAGGGAACCGTTGGGTAGAGGGCTACAATGAGCAGTACTTC,CASSEGNRWVEGYNEQYF
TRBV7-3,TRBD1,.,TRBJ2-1,TGTGCCAGCAGCCGTCAGGGGGCGGGTGAGCAGTTCTTC,CASSRQGAGEQFF
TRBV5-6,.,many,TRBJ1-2,TGTGCCAGCAGCTTGAATAGCGGGAGGCGAGGTGGCTACACCTTC,CASSLNSGRRGGYTF
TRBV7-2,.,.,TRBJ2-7,TGTGCCAGCGGCTTAGCGCGCTACGAGCAGTACTTC,CASGLARYEQYF
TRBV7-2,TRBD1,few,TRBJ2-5,TGTGCCAGCAGCTTACCACCGGGACAGGGGGCAGAGACCCAGTACTTC,CASSLPPGQGAETQYF
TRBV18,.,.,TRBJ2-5,TGTGCCAGCTCACCCACCTACACCCAAGAGACCCAGTACTTC,CASSPTYTQETQYF
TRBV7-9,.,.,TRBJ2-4,TGTGCCAGCAGCAGTAGGGTACCGGGGGCCAAAAACATTCAGTACTTC,CASSSRVPGAKNIQYF
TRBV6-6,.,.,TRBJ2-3,TGTGCCAGCAGTGACACAGGAGCAGATACGCAGTATTTT,CASSDTGADTQYF
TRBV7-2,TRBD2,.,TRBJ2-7,TGTGCCAGCAACATCGGGACTAGCGGGGGAAACGAGCAGTACTTC,CASNIGTSGGNEQYF
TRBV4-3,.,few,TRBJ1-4,TGCGCCAGCAGCCAAGACCTCCCGCGAGGGAAAGATGAAAAACTGTTTTTT,CASSQDLPRGKDEKLFF
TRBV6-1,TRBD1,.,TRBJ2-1,TGTGCCAGCAGTGGGAGGGACAGGGGGCGAGGCTACAATGAGCAGTTCTTC,CASSGRDRGRGYNEQFF